The 31 T cell receptor beta chains listed next were all sequenced from one sample in a study of shared clonotypes between healthy human individuals. Libraries were prepared by immunoSEQ multiplex PCR; TCRdb keeps only in-frame clonotypes and omits some of them. The sample shows a few hundred thousand clones, about 69% of them seen only once. Sequencing input: memory CD4+ T cells sorted from blood. Subset: CD45RA-negative fraction. The receptor set was obtained from a man younger than 45 in good health.

The chain has TRBV7-9 and TRBJ2-7; tentatively, D is TRBD1 (6 bases). The CDR3 runs to 15 residues. Trimming pared 4 bases from V and 2 bases from J, leaving 15 bases between. The germline gives CDR1 SEHNR, CDR2 FQNEAQ (reference sequence). The CDR3 is CASSSRGTPPYEQYF. In DNA form, the CDR3 reads TGTGCCAGCAGCTCGCGAGGGACACCTCCCTACGAGCAGTACTTC. Looking up the rest from reference TRBV7-9 and TRBJ2-7 gives the full variable domain: DTGVSQNPRHKITKRGQNVTFRCDPISEHNRLYWYRQTLGQGPEFLTYFQNEAQLEKSRLLSDRFSAERPKGSFSTLEIQRTEQGDSAMYLCASSSRGTPPYEQYFGPGTRLTVT.

CDR3 protein: CASSRRGGTQYF. The CDR3, as DNA: TGCGCCAGCAGCAGGAGAGGGGGTACGCAGTATTTT. The chain uses TRBV5-1 and TRBJ2-3; D possibly corresponds to TRBD1 (6 bases). This CDR3 spans 12 amino acids. V was shortened by 4 bases and J by 8 bases, with 11 bases between the two germline ends. The germline gives CDR1 SGHRS, CDR2 YFSETQ.

The V and J genes are TRBV7-2 and TRBJ1-2; 9 bases agree with TRBD1. The CDR3 spans 14 residues. The V gene's germline CDR1 is SGHTA and CDR2 FQGNSA. Trimming took 3 bases from V and 6 from J; bases not matched to a gene: 5. The CDR3, as DNA: TGTGCCAGCAGCTTCGGGACAGGGATAAATGGCTACACCTTC. Translated: CASSFGTGINGYTF.

The gene calls are TRBV6-1 and TRBJ2-3; either TRBD1 or TRBD2 may supply D (6 bases each). The length of the CDR3 is 15 residues. CDR1 MNHNS and CDR2 SASEGT come from the germline V gene. V was cut by 7 bases and J by 0 bases, with 14 bases left in between. The CDR3 bases are TGTGCCAGCATTAGGGCGGGACATAGCACAGATACGCAGTATTTT. Amino acids: CASIRAGHSTDTQYF.

The chain combines TRBV28 with TRBJ2-1, with 13 bases fitting TRBD2. Germline lookup yields CDR1 MDHEN and CDR2 SYDVKM. The CDR3 has 15 amino acids. Germline trimming cut 3 bases from V and 9 bases from J; bases unmatched to any gene: 5. CDR3 in amino acids: CASSLLTSGRGEQFF. As DNA, the CDR3 is TGTGCCAGCAGTTTGCTTACTAGCGGGAGGGGTGAGCAGTTCTTC.

This chain uses TRBV7-4 with TRBJ2-2; 9 bases match TRBD2. This CDR3 comprises 16 residues. Germline V CDR1 and CDR2: SGHVT, SQSDAQ. Unmatched junction bases numbered 4, after V lost 1 base and J lost 4 bases. For the CDR3, the DNA is TGTGCCAGCAGCTTAGGTAGCGGGAGTTTCACCGGGGAGCTGTTTTTT. This gives the protein CASSLGSGSFTGELFF.

The J gene is TRBJ2-7, the V gene TRBV11-3, with D possibly being TRBD1 or TRBD2 (6 bases each). This CDR3 comprises 14 residues. CDR1 and CDR2 (germline): SGHNT, YENEEA. V lost 5 bases and J 3 bases, leaving 14 bases between the germline ends. DNA for the CDR3: TGTGCCAGCAGCGAGGGGGGAATTGACTACGAGCAGTACTTC. Translation: CASSEGGIDYEQYF.

Ten or more counts support this clone. The V and J genes are TRBV2 and TRBJ1-5; TRBD1 might be the D (6 bases). The CDR3 has 13 residues. The V and J ends lost 6 bases and 3 bases respectively, with 9 bases between them. From germline, CDR1 is SNHLY and CDR2 FYNNEI. The DNA of the CDR3 is TGTGCCAGCAGGAGGGACAACAATCAGCCCCAGCATTTT. It codes for CASRRDNNQPQHF. Looking up the rest from reference TRBV2 and TRBJ1-5 gives the full variable domain: EPEVTQTPSHQVTQMGQEVILRCVPISNHLYFYWYRQILGQKVEFLVSFYNNEISEKSEIFDDQFSVERPDGSNFTLKIRSTKLEDSAMYFCASRRDNNQPQHFGDGTRLSIL.

This clone was counted between two and nine times. Germline and junction disagree at one end, which may indicate a read error. The CDR3 protein is CASSERGEATRELFF. The CDR3, as DNA: TGTGCCAGCAGCGAAAGGGGTGAGGCCACCCGGGAGCTGTTTTTT. This chain links TRBV5-8 with TRBJ2-2; weak D call: TRBD1 (5 bases). This CDR3 is 15 amino acids long. Per the germline V gene, CDR1 is SGHTS and CDR2 is YDEGEE. The full variable domain, in which reference TRBV5-8 and TRBJ2-2 provide the parts outside the CDR3, is EAGVTQSPTHLIKTRGQQATLRCSPISGHTSVYWYQQALGLGLQFLLWYDEGEERNRGNFPPRFSGRQFPNYSSELNVNALELEDSALYLCASSERGEATRELFFGEGSRLTVL.

This clone has just a few counts. V usage is TRBV7-3 and J usage is TRBJ2-2, with D perhaps TRBD2 (6 bases). This CDR3 is built from 15 residues. CDR1 is SGHTA, CDR2 FQGTGA, per germline. The V end lost 3 bases, the J end lost 1 base, and 9 bases lay between the germline ends. The CDR3 nucleotides read TGTGCCAGCAGCTTCGGAGGGGAGAACACCGGGGAGCTGTTTTTT. Protein: CASSFGGENTGELFF.

The rearrangement joins TRBV4-3 to TRBJ2-7; TRBD1 matches 7 bases. CDR1 is LGHNA and CDR2 is YSLEER in the germline V gene. The length of the CDR3 is 21 residues. After removal of 2 bases from V and 1 base from J, the junction contained 23 bases not matched to a gene. The CDR3 reads CASSQNPAPVRGGRTSYEQYF. CDR3 sequence (DNA): TGCGCCAGCAGCCAAAACCCTGCACCGGTTCGAGGGGGCCGTACGTCCTACGAGCAGTACTTC.

CDR3 nucleotide sequence: TGTGCCAGCAGCTTACGAGAGAGGGGCACAGATACGCAGTATTTT. Protein product: CASSLRERGTDTQYF. J is TRBJ2-3 and V is TRBV7-9; weak D call: TRBD2 (5 bases). Trimming pared 2 bases from V and 1 base from J, leaving 10 bases between. This CDR3 has 15 residues. Germline CDR1 is SEHNR and CDR2 is FQNEAQ (reference sequence).

The chain employs TRBV27 and TRBJ2-7, with D possibly called TRBD1 or TRBD2 (6 bases each). Germline V CDR1 and CDR2: MNHEY, SMNVEV (reference sequence). Trimming removed 2 bases at V and 3 bases at J, with 14 bases between. The CDR3 is 15 amino acids. The CDR3 DNA follows: TGTGCCAGCAGTTTAAGGGGGGCGCGGGACTACGAGCAGTACTTC. Translation gives CASSLRGARDYEQYF.

The chain joins TRBV5-4 to TRBJ2-1; 8 nucleotides agree with TRBD2. The CDR3 is 17 residues long. V shed 1 base, J shed 5 bases, and the junction held 11 bases outside the gene matches. CDR1 and CDR2 (germline): SGHNT, YYREEE (reference sequence). The CDR3 coding sequence is TGTGCCAGCAGCTTGCGGTTTAGCGGGAATTTAAACAATGAGCAGTTCTTC. This translates into CASSLRFSGNLNNEQFF. Using reference TRBV5-4 and TRBJ2-1 for the parts outside the CDR3, the full variable domain is ETGVTQSPTHLIKTRGQQVTLRCSSQSGHNTVSWYQQALGQGPQFIFQYYREEENGRGNFPPRFSGLQFPNYSSELNVNALELDDSALYLCASSLRFSGNLNNEQFFGPGTRLTVL.

The V and J genes are TRBV19 and TRBJ1-2, with D maybe TRBD1 (6 bases). Germline V gene lookup returns CDR1 LNHDA and CDR2 SQIVND (reference sequence). The V gene lost 9 bases and the J gene lost 4 bases, with 15 bases spanning the gap. CDR3 length equals 13 residues. The CDR3, as DNA: TGTGCCAGCACCCGGGGGGGCAGCTATGGCTACACCTTC. Translating gives CASTRGGSYGYTF.

The rearrangement links TRBV5-1 to TRBJ1-2; D might be TRBD1 (6 bases). V shed 4 bases and J shed 3 bases, with 13 bases lying between them. The CDR3 extends over 14 amino acids. The V gene's germline CDR1 is SGHRS and CDR2 YFSETQ. The CDR3 DNA reads TGCGCCAGCAGCCGAGGGGGAAAGGACTATGGCTACACCTTC. It is translated as CASSRGGKDYGYTF. Full variable domain (rest looked up from reference TRBV5-1 and TRBJ1-2): KAGVTQTPRYLIKTRGQQVTLSCSPISGHRSVSWYQQTPGQGLQFLFEYFSETQRNKGNFPGRFSGRQFSNSRSEMNVSTLELGDSALYLCASSRGGKDYGYTFGSGTRLTVV.

The V gene is TRBV5-1, the J gene TRBJ2-5; D perhaps matches TRBD2 (6 bases). V was cut by 0 bases and J by 4 bases, with 10 bases left in between. The CDR3 spans 14 residues. Germline V gene data show CDR1 as SGHRS and CDR2 as YFSETQ. CDR3 sequence: CASSLEGSGETQYF. In DNA, the CDR3 is TGCGCCAGCAGCTTGGAAGGTAGCGGAGAGACCCAGTACTTC.

This clone has more than one count but fewer than ten. The rearrangement links TRBV11-2 to TRBJ1-1; D is unresolved. CDR3 length equals 14 residues. Trimming shortened V by 2 bases and J by 1 base, and 8 bases separated the two germline ends. Per the germline V gene, CDR1 is SGHAT and CDR2 is FQNNGV. The CDR3 DNA sequence: TGTGCCAGCAGCTTACTCAGATCGAACACTGAAGCTTTCTTT. Residues: CASSLLRSNTEAFF.

J is TRBJ2-3 and V is TRBV5-1; no reliable D call. V was clipped by 3 bases and J by 3 bases, with 14 bases between them. The CDR3 runs 15 residues. Germline lookup yields CDR1 SGHRS and CDR2 YFSETQ. For the CDR3, the DNA is TGCGCCAGCAGCTCCGGACGGACCGGGACAGATACGCAGTATTTT. Encoded protein: CASSSGRTGTDTQYF.

As for this clone: The limits of the CDR3 on the DNA are not certain, so only TCRdb's listed CDR3 is given. V is TRBV1 and J is TRBJ2-1; TRBD2 was called by the table and not checked on the DNA. TRBV1 is deemed a pseudogene. The CDR3 is 19 amino acids in total, end residues counted. Here the CDR3 reads CTSSQRVGTGTKPLGEQFF.

The chain carries TRBV30 and TRBJ1-5; 12 positions match TRBD1. Trimming removed 1 base from V and 2 bases from J; junction bases left unmatched: 9. CDR1 and CDR2 from the germline V gene are GTSNPN and SVGIG (reference sequence). CDR3 length: 18 amino acids. CDR3 sequence (DNA): TGTGCCTGGAGTGCTGGGACAGGGGGCCGATTGGGCAATCAGCCCCAGCATTTT. Encoded protein: CAWSAGTGGRLGNQPQHF.

This clone showed up just a few times. V and J are TRBV4-1 and TRBJ2-3, with TRBD1 as a possible D gene (5 bases). The germline gives CDR1 MGHRA, CDR2 YSYEKL. The CDR3 consists of 13 residues. V lost 2 bases, J lost 6 bases, and 9 bases lay in between. In nucleotides, the CDR3 is TGCGCCAGCAGCCAAACAAGGGGCGATACGCAGTATTTT. This encodes CASSQTRGDTQYF.

The J gene is TRBJ2-1, the V gene TRBV15; D possibly corresponds to TRBD1 (6 bases). The CDR3 covers 14 residues. V shed 5 bases and J shed 9 bases, with 17 bases lying between them. Germline CDR1 reads LNHNV; CDR2 reads YYDKDF (reference sequence). CDR3 in amino acids: CATSARAGASEQFF. CDR3 DNA: TGTGCCACCAGCGCCCGGGCAGGGGCGAGTGAGCAGTTCTTC. The whole variable domain, filled in from reference TRBV15 and TRBJ2-1, reads DAMVIQNPRYQVTQFGKPVTLSCSQTLNHNVMYWYQQKSSQAPKLLFHYYDKDFNNEADTPDNFQSRRPNTSFCFLDIRSPGLGDTAMYLCATSARAGASEQFFGPGTRLTVL.

The V gene is TRBV10-2, the J gene TRBJ2-7; perhaps TRBD1 as D (7 bases). V lost 1 base and J 2 bases, leaving 9 bases between the germline ends. The length of the CDR3 is 14 residues. Germline V gives CDR1 WSHSY, CDR2 SAAADI. The CDR3 loop is CASSEWRGPYEQYF. In DNA form, the CDR3 reads TGCGCCAGCAGTGAGTGGAGGGGGCCCTACGAGCAGTACTTC.

The chain joins TRBV7-9 to TRBJ1-2; 8 bases are a match to TRBD1. In germline, CDR1 is SEHNR, CDR2 FQNEAQ (reference sequence). The CDR3 loop spans 15 amino acids. With V trimmed by 5 bases and J by 4 bases, 9 bases remained unmatched. CDR3 in amino acids: CASSPRDRMLYGYTF. The DNA of the CDR3 is TGTGCCAGCAGCCCCCGGGACAGGATGCTCTATGGCTACACCTTC. The complete variable domain, with remaining parts taken from reference TRBV7-9 and TRBJ1-2, reads DTGVSQNPRHKITKRGQNVTFRCDPISEHNRLYWYRQTLGQGPEFLTYFQNEAQLEKSRLLSDRFSAERPKGSFSTLEIQRTEQGDSAMYLCASSPRDRMLYGYTFGSGTRLTVV.

This clone was seen a handful of times. The V and J genes are TRBV5-1 and TRBJ1-2; D perhaps matches TRBD1 (5 bases). This CDR3 has 15 residues. From germline, CDR1 is SGHRS and CDR2 YFSETQ. The ends were cut back, 0 bases at V and 4 bases at J, with 13 bases in the middle. The CDR3 DNA reads as TGCGCCAGCAGCTTGGTATCTCTTGGGGCCTATGGCTACACCTTC. Protein: CASSLVSLGAYGYTF.

The V gene is TRBV19, the J gene TRBJ2-3; D perhaps matches TRBD2 (6 bases). Germline V CDR1 and CDR2: LNHDA, SQIVND (reference sequence). CDR3 size: 14 residues. V was trimmed by 6 bases and J by 0 bases, leaving 10 bases between them. CDR3 protein: CASRDYPSTDTQYF. CDR3 DNA sequence: TGTGCCAGTAGGGACTATCCTAGCACAGATACGCAGTATTTT. Drawing the rest from reference TRBV19 and TRBJ2-3, the complete variable domain is DGGITQSPKYLFRKEGQNVTLSCEQNLNHDAMYWYRQDPGQGLRLIYYSQIVNDFQKGDIAEGYSVSREKKESFPLTVTSAQKNPTAFYLCASRDYPSTDTQYFGPGTRLTVL.

The chain uses TRBV7-9 and TRBJ2-1, with 8 nucleotides matching TRBD2. Germline V lookup: CDR1 SEHNR, CDR2 FQNEAQ (reference sequence). The junction had 6 bases not matched to a gene; V was cut back by 0 bases and J by 2 bases. The length of the CDR3 is 17 residues. The CDR3: CASSLAQLAATYNEQFF. CDR3 DNA sequence: TGTGCCAGCAGCTTAGCCCAACTAGCGGCAACCTACAATGAGCAGTTCTTC.

A word on this clone: Within the sample, other DNA sequences also encode this same CDR3. The chain links TRBV10-3 to TRBJ2-1; D remains ambiguous. V was clipped by 2 bases and J by 8 bases, with 4 bases between them. Germline-derived CDR1 and CDR2 are ENHRY and SYGVKD. The CDR3 is 11 residues long. The CDR3 spells CAISELDEQFF. The CDR3 nucleotides are TGTGCCATCAGTGAGCTTGATGAGCAGTTCTTC.

This sequence joins TRBV28 and TRBJ1-2; 12 bases map to TRBD1. CDR1 MDHEN and CDR2 SYDVKM come from the germline V gene. The ends lost 5 bases at V and 7 bases at J; junction bases unmatched: 8. The CDR3 extends over 15 amino acids. The CDR3 DNA is TGTGCCAGCAGTCCGGGACAGGGGGCAATCGGTGGCTACACCTTC. As protein: CASSPGQGAIGGYTF.

This clone was found many times. This CDR3 reads CAGAQRGNTEAFF. CDR3 sequence (DNA): TGTGCCGGGGCCCAACGGGGTAACACTGAAGCTTTCTTT. J is TRBJ1-1 and V is TRBV6-1, with D possibly TRBD1 on 5 matching bases. Per germline, CDR1 MNHNS and CDR2 SASEGT. V lost 11 bases, J lost 2 bases, and 15 bases lay in between. The CDR3 runs 13 residues.